These 14 T cell receptor beta chains originate from one sample sequenced in a study of siplizumab effects on memory and regulatory T cells. Sequencing was performed with immunoSEQ multiplex PCR; in TCRdb, only in-frame clones are kept and a portion is missing. Found here are about 69,000 clones, 88% of them singletons; the top ten hold over 1.5%. The material sequenced was Tregs sorted from blood. The source is a human donor in good health.

This rearrangement joins TRBV4-1 to TRBJ2-5; 7 positions agree with TRBD1. With V trimmed by 4 bases and J by 1 base, 3 bases remained unmatched. The germline V gene encodes CDR1 MGHRA and CDR2 YSYEKL. The CDR3 spans 14 residues. The CDR3 DNA reads TGCGCCAGCAGCCGACAGGGAACCCAAGAGACCCAGTACTTC. Translation gives CASSRQGTQETQYF.

V gene TRBV6-1 combines with J gene TRBJ2-1; possibly TRBD2 for D (6 bases). The CDR3 runs to 15 residues. CDR1 is MNHNS and CDR2 is SASEGT in the germline V gene. The V end was cut by 6 bases, the J end by 0 bases, with 12 bases between. The CDR3 bases are TGTGCCAGCAGGATGGCGGGGTCCTCCTACAATGAGCAGTTCTTC. Encoded protein: CASRMAGSSYNEQFF.

V and J are TRBV27 and TRBJ1-1; D possibly corresponds to TRBD1 (5 bases). The CDR3 loop spans 15 amino acids. Germline V gene data show CDR1 as MNHEY and CDR2 as SMNVEV (reference sequence). Trimming shortened V by 0 bases and J by 2 bases, and 10 bases separated the two germline ends. The CDR3 protein is CASSLSLDINTEAFF. The CDR3 DNA reads as TGTGCCAGCAGTTTATCCCTGGACATTAACACTGAAGCTTTCTTT.

The chain recombines TRBV6-1 with TRBJ2-7; 14 bases match TRBD2. The V segment lost 0 bases and the J segment 3 bases; nucleotides outside the gene matches: 4. The CDR3 loop spans 17 amino acids. CDR1 and CDR2 from the germline V gene are MNHNS and SASEGT. The CDR3 reads CASSEARTSGRIYEQYF. The CDR3 DNA reads TGTGCCAGCAGTGAAGCTAGGACTAGCGGGAGGATCTACGAGCAGTACTTC.

The rearrangement joins TRBV6-6 to TRBJ2-1, with 7 bases aligning to TRBD1. Germline trimming cut 5 bases from V and 9 bases from J; bases unmatched to any gene: 7. The CDR3 length is 13 residues. In germline, CDR1 is MNHNY, CDR2 SVGAGI (reference sequence). The chain's CDR3 is CASSLQGRSEQFF. DNA for the CDR3: TGTGCCAGCAGTCTACAGGGGCGGAGTGAGCAGTTCTTC.

The rearrangement links TRBV5-1 to TRBJ2-3; the match to TRBD2 covers 11 bases. The J segment lost 3 bases and the V segment lost 3 bases, leaving 9 bases of the junction unmatched. Germline lookup yields CDR1 SGHRS and CDR2 YFSETQ. The length of the CDR3 is 17 residues. The CDR3 is CASSSGQTSGITDTQYF. Here the CDR3 DNA reads TGCGCCAGCAGCTCTGGTCAGACTAGCGGGATAACAGATACGCAGTATTTT.

This chain connects TRBV4-1 to TRBJ2-1, with D perhaps being TRBD1 or TRBD2 (5 bases each). This CDR3 is 16 amino acids long. Per the germline V gene, CDR1 is MGHRA and CDR2 is YSYEKL. The V end was cut by 0 bases, the J end by 2 bases, with 11 bases between. CDR3 residues: CASSQDSEGPYNEQFF. The CDR3 region has the DNA TGCGCCAGCAGCCAAGATTCTGAGGGGCCCTACAATGAGCAGTTCTTC.

This rearrangement joins TRBV7-8 to TRBJ2-2; D ambiguous. Trimming removed 5 bases at V and 5 bases at J, with 9 bases between. This CDR3 has 13 amino acids. The germline CDR1 and CDR2 sequences are SGHVS and FQNEAQ. Written as DNA, the CDR3 is TGTGCCAGCAGCGGGCCGATGACCGGGGAGCTGTTTTTT. Residues: CASSGPMTGELFF.

This chain uses TRBV30 with TRBJ1-2, with no clear D. Germline values: CDR1 GTSNPN, CDR2 SVGIG (reference sequence). The germline V and J ends were trimmed by 7 bases and 4 bases, with 16 bases remaining between them. The CDR3 spans 13 residues. The CDR3 loop reads CAYSSPGPYGYTF. CDR3 sequence (DNA): TGTGCCTACTCATCCCCGGGCCCCTATGGCTACACCTTC.

The chain combines TRBV29-1 with TRBJ1-2, with 7 nucleotides matching TRBD1. Looked up from germline, CDR1 is SQVTM and CDR2 is ANQGSEA. With 6 bases clipped from V and 1 base from J, the junction kept 2 bases outside the gene matches. The CDR3 sequence is 12 residues long. As DNA, the CDR3 is TGCAGCGTGAACAGGGGTAACTATGGCTACACCTTC. Translation: CSVNRGNYGYTF.

The chain combines TRBV4-2 with TRBJ2-6; TRBD1 aligns across 7 bases. This CDR3 is 17 amino acids long. The V gene's germline CDR1 is LGHNA and CDR2 YNFKEQ. Trimming at V came to 0 bases and at J to 2 bases, leaving 4 bases not matched to a gene. The CDR3 loop reads CASSQDFGTAGANVLTF. The CDR3 nucleotides read TGTGCCAGCAGCCAAGATTTCGGGACAGCTGGGGCCAACGTCCTGACTTTC.

V and J are TRBV2 and TRBJ1-2; D call uncertain. The germline V and J ends were trimmed by 4 bases and 6 bases, with 12 bases remaining between them. In germline, CDR1 is SNHLY, CDR2 FYNNEI. The CDR3 spans 13 residues. In DNA form, the CDR3 reads TGTGCCAGCAGTGTTCGGGATGCGAATGGCTACACCTTC. It yields the protein CASSVRDANGYTF.

V gene TRBV21-1 combines with J gene TRBJ1-5; TRBD1 is taken as the D call from the table, unchecked against the DNA. TRBV21-1 is a listed pseudogene. The CDR3 is 16 residues long. The CDR3 sequence is CASSPAQTGINQPQHF. CDR3 DNA: TGTGCCAGCAGCCCAGCCCAGACAGGCATCAATCAGCCCCAGCATTTT.

CDR3 sequence: CASSLTSGITGELFF. The CDR3 DNA reads TGCGCCAGCAGCTTGACTAGCGGGATCACCGGGGAGCTGTTTTTT. The chain employs TRBV5-1 and TRBJ2-2; 10 positions agree with TRBD2. The CDR3 is made up of 15 amino acids. From germline, CDR1 is SGHRS and CDR2 YFSETQ. Trimming removed 1 base from V and 4 bases from J; junction bases left unmatched: 1.